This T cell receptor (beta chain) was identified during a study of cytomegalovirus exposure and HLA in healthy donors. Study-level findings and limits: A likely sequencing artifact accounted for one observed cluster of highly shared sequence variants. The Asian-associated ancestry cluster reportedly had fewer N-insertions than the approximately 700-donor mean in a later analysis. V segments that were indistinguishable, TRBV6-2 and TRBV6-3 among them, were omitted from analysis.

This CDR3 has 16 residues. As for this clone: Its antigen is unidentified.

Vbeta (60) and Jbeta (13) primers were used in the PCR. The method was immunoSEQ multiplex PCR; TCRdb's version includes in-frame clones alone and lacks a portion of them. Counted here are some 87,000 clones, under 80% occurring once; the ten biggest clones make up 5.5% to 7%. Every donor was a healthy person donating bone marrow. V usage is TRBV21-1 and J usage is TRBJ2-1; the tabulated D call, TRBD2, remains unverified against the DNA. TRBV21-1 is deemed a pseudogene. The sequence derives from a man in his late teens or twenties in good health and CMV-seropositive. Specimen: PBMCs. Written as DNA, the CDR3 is TGTGCCAGCAGCAAAGTATCGGGGAAGTTTGGGAATGAGCAGTTCTTC. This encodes CASSKVSGKFGNEQFF.